This TCR beta chain was sequenced during a study of blood T cells in healthy people across ages (dated by TCRdb to between 2015 and 2017). Looking at the study overall: Template switching captured roughly one uniquely barcoded TCR beta cDNA molecule per two T cells in model experiments. The study measured age-related changes in TCR beta repertoire diversity using deep sequencing normalized with unique cDNA molecular identifiers. The donors were divided into four age groups: young (average around 15 years), middle-aged (under 40), aged (roughly 60) and long-lived (about 84). To avoid experimental bias, donors of different ages were distributed randomly across sequencing lanes. Using the same blood draw, the study looked at two additional independent replicas of 1 million unique cDNA reads for two donors, one aged 18 to 30 and the other aged 80 or older. Here is what the overall study found, with its caveats: Because donor CMV infection status was unknown, age-related changes in expanded clonotypes were potentially confounded. Observed TCR beta diversity per million T cells fell roughly linearly with age, and a significant reduction was already apparent by age around 44. Estimates of total diversity based on one million sequenced T cells were considered lower bounds and underestimates. Observed TCR beta diversity correlated strongly with the percentage of naive T cells measured by flow cytometry. Bulk unsorted PBMC profiling prevented conclusive comparison of naive and antigen-experienced compartments. Compared with the aged group, more naive CD4+ T cells, fewer expanded clones and increased TCR diversity were shown by the long-lived group, suggesting age selection.

Note on this clonotype: Its binding antigen is unknown. Per-base quality was not reported, and no clone a single base away is much larger than it.

The library relied on 5' RACE. For sequencing, an Illumina HiSeq 2500 was employed. A second PCR of about 6 to 11 cycles was performed with a sample-barcoded 5' primer and a J-beta primer mix. Each TCR beta cDNA molecule received a unique molecular identifier from a template-switch 5' adaptor carrying 12 random nucleotides. Each sample yielded at least 2.5 million CDR3-containing paired-end reads. First-strand cDNA synthesis was performed from all RNA using the Mint cDNA synthesis kit, with priming by a TRBC-specific oligonucleotide. After uracil-DNA glycosylase treatment, a first 18-cycle PCR used universal primers M1SS and BC2_uni_R on all cDNA. Under the source paper's analysis protocol: Each sample was normalized by randomly selecting 1 million high-quality reads, each carrying a distinct molecular identifier. Instead of being binned into consensus sequences, reads with shared molecular identifiers were discarded. MiTCR, run with a Q25 quality threshold and the strictest error-elimination algorithm, handled CDR3 identification, clonotype clustering and error correction. A nonparametric unseen species model using Euler transformation provided a lower-bound estimate of total TCR beta diversity. The public reads were reanalyzed by TCRdb: fastp trimming at Q25, MiXCR alignment, in-frame beta chains only. For every CDR3 protein sequence, its rows merge into one entry that carries the most common genes and DNA. The authors' filters were not applied to this entry. Counted in this sample were approximately 810,000 distinct CDR3 sequences; around 28% of them appeared once. 15% to 20% of the sample lies in the top ten.

Donors were 39 systemically healthy Caucasian individuals from Russia aged roughly 6 to 100 years. Each donor gave about 9.2 milliliters of peripheral blood, drawn into EDTA-treated Vacutainer tubes. Ficoll-Paque density-gradient centrifugation was used to isolate PBMCs, with at least 7 million per sample. Trizol reagent was used to extract total RNA from PBMCs, with at least 6 micrograms per sample. For every donor, an aliquot of PBMCs went through flow cytometry to measure the percentages of naive CD45RAhigh/CD27high T cells. Via the germline V gene, CDR1 is SNHLY and CDR2 FYNNEI. V is clipped by 4 bases and J by 4 bases, and the sequence between their germline boundaries is 13 bases long. Including the terminal cysteine and phenylalanine, the CDR3 comprises 14 residues. The entry retains the CDR3 DNA only, 42 bases that are in frame from base 1.

The sample consisted of blood. The chain is made from TRBV2 and TRBJ1-2; possibly the D gene is TRBD1, per 5 matching bases. This receptor was identified in a woman of 80 years or more in good health. The sequenced DNA: TGTGCCAGCAGTGGGGAAGGGGCTTCCTATGGCTACACCTTC. Translated, this gives CASSGEGASYGYTF.